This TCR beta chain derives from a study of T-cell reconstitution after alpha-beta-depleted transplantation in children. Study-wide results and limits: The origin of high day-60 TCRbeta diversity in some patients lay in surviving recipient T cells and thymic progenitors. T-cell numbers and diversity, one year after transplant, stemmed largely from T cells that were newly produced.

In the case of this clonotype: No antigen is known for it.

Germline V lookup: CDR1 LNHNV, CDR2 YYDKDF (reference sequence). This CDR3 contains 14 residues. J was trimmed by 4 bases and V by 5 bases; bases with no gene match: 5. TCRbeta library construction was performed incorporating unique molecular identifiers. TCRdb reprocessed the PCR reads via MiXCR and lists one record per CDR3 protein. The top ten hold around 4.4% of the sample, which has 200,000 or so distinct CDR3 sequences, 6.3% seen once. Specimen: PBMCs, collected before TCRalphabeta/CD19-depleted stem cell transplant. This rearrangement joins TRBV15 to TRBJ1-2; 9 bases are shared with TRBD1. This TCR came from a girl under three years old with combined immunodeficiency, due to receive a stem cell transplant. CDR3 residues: CATSVGTGPYGYTF. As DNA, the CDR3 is TGTGCCACCAGCGTCGGGACAGGGCCCTATGGCTACACCTTC.